This entry is about one T cell receptor beta chain. This sample was taken from a study of blood T cell repertoires in COVID-19. Study information: Acute-phase and convalescent COVID-19 samples originated in the United States, Italy and Spain.

Looked up from germline, CDR1 is MNHEY and CDR2 is SMNVEV (reference sequence). V gave up 3 bases and J gave up 4 bases, with 9 bases separating them. This CDR3 has 13 residues. Profiling relied on immunoSEQ multiplex PCR, and the TCRdb table lists in-frame clones only, not all of them. The sample has around 160,000 clones; approximately 80% are singletons. The V and J genes are TRBV27 and TRBJ1-2; D is unclear. The clonotype was recovered from a man aged 60 to 69 with active or convalescent COVID-19. The source material was peripheral blood. CDR3 amino acids: CASSFRGFYGYTF. The CDR3 region has the DNA TGTGCCAGCAGTTTTAGAGGGTTCTATGGCTACACCTTC.